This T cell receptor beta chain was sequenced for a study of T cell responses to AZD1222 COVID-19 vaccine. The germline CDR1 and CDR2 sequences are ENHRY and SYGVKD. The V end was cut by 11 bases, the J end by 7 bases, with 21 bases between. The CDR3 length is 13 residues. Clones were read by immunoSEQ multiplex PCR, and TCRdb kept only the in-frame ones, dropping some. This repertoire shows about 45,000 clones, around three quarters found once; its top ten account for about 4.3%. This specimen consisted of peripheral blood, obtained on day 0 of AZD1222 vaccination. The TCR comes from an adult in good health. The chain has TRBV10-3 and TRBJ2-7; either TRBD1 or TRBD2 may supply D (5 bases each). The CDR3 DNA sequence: TGTGCCGTCAAAGGGGAGTACTCCTGGGAGCAGTACTTC. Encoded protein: CAVKGEYSWEQYF.